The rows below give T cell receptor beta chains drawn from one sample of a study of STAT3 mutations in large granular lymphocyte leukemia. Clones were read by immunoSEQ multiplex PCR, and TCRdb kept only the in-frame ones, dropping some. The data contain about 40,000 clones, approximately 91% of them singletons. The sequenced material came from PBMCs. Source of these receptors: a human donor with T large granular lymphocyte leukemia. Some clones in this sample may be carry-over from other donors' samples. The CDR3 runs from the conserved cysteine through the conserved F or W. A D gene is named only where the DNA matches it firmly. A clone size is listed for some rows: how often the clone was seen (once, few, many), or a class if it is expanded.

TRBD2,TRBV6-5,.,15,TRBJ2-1,TGTGCCAGCAGTAGACTAGCGGCTCAATACAATGAGCAGTTCTTC,CASSRLAAQYNEQFF
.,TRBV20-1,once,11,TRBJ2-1,TGCAGTGTTAGACACCCTCAGAAACAGTTCTTC,CSVRHPQKQFF
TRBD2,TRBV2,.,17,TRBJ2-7,TGTGCCAGCACCCAAGGGACTAGCGGGTATGCTTCCTACGAGCAGTACTTC,CASTQGTSGYASYEQYF
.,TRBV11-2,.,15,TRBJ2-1,TGTGCCAGCAGCTTCACCGGGGGATCCTACAATGAGCAGTTCTTC,CASSFTGGSYNEQFF
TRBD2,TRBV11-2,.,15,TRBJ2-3,TGTGCCAGCAGTCCCATGGCGGGGGGAAAAGATACGCAGTATTTT,CASSPMAGGKDTQYF
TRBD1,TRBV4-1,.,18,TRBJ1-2,TGCGCCAGCAGCCTCATCCGCGGGACAGGGGGTGGGAACTATGGCTACACCTTC,CASSLIRGTGGGNYGYTF
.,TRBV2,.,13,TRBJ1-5,TGTGCCAGCAAAGGGGACGGGAGGCAGCCCCAGCATTTT,CASKGDGRQPQHF
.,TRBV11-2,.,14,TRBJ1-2,TGTGCCAGCAGCTCTGGGATGGGTAACTATGGCTACACCTTC,CASSSGMGNYGYTF
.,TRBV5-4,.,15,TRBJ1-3,TGTGCCAGCACCCACCGGGCCGGGCCTGGAAACACCATATATTTT,CASTHRAGPGNTIYF
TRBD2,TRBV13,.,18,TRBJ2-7,TGTGCCAGCAGTCGACCCGAGCTAGCGGGGGCCACGACGACCGAGCAGTACTTC,CASSRPELAGATTTEQYF
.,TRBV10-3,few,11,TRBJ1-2,TGTGCCATCAGTGCAGGGAACAGCTACACCTTC,CAISAGNSYTF
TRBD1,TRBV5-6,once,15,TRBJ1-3,TGTGCCAGCAGCTTGGGGACAGGTGCCGGAAACACCATATATTTT,CASSLGTGAGNTIYF
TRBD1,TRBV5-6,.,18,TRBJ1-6,TGTGCCAGCAGCTTGGCCCCACAGGGGGTTTCCTATAATTCACCCCTCCACTTT,CASSLAPQGVSYNSPLHF
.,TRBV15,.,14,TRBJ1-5,TGTGCCACCAGCGGGGGAAGGAGCAATCAGCCCCAGCATTTT,CATSGGRSNQPQHF